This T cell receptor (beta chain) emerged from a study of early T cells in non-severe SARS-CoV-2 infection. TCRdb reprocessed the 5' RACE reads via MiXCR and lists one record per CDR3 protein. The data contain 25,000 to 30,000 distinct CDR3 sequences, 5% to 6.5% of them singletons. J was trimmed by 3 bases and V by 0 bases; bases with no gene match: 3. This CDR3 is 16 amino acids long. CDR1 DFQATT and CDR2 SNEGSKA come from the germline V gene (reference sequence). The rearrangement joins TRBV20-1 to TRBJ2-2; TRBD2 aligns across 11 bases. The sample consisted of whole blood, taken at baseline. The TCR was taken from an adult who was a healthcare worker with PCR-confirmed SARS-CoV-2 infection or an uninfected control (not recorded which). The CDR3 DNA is TGCAGTGCTAGAGATAGACTAGCGGGACACACCGGGGAGCTGTTTTTT. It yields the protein CSARDRLAGHTGELFF.